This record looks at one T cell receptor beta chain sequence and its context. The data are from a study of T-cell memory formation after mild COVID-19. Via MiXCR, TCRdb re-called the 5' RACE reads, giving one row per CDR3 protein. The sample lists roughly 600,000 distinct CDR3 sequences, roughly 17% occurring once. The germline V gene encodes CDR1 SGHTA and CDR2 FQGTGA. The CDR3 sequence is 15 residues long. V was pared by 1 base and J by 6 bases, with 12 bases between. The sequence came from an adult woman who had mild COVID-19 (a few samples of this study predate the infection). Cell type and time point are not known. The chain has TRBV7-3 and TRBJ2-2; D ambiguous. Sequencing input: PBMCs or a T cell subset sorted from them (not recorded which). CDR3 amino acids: CASSLIDRRSGELFF. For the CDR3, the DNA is TGTGCCAGCAGCTTAATAGATCGCCGCTCCGGGGAGCTGTTTTTT.